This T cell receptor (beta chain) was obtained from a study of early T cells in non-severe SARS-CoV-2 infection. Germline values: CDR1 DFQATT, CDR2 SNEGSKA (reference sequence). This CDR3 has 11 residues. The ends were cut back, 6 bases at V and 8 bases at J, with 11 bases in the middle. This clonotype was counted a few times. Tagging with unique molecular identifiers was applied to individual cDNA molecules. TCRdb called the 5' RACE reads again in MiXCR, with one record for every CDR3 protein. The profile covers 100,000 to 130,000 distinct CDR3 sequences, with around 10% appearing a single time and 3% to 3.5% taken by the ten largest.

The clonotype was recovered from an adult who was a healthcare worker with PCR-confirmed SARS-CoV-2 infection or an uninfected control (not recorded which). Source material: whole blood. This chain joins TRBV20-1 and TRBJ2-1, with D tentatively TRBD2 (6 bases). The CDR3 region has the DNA TGCAGTGCGAAAGAGCGGGATGAGCAGTTCTTC. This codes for CSAKERDEQFF.